This T cell receptor (beta chain) was sequenced in a study of radiotherapy plus CTLA-4 blockade in lung cancer. Findings and limits, study-wide: There was expansion of tumor-derived TCR clones in blood after radiotherapy plus ipilimumab.

Comments on this clone: Its antigen is not known.

V lost 5 bases to trimming and J lost 0 bases, with 7 bases between them. Germline V gives CDR1 SEHNR, CDR2 FQNEAQ (reference sequence). This CDR3 contains 14 residues. Libraries were prepared by immunoSEQ multiplex PCR; TCRdb keeps only in-frame clonotypes and omits some of them. This sample yields about 120,000 clones, of which about 87% are seen a single time; approximately 6.6% belongs to the top ten. Sequencing was performed on peripheral blood, taken from a patient treated with radiotherapy plus ipilimumab. The V and J genes are TRBV7-9 and TRBJ2-2; D may be TRBD2 (5 bases). The origin of this receptor is a human donor with non-small cell lung cancer that progressed on radiotherapy plus ipilimumab. CDR3 nucleotides: TGTGCCAGCAGCCAACTAGCGAACACCGGGGAGCTGTTTTTT. This gives the protein CASSQLANTGELFF.